In its sample, the clone carrying this T cell receptor (beta chain) was seen a few times. The germline V gene encodes CDR1 LGHDT and CDR2 YNNKEL (reference sequence). The CDR3 is 16 residues long. V gave up 6 bases and J gave up 1 base; unmatched junction bases: 12. This sample is part of a study of CD8 T cells in ankylosing spondylitis. TCR beta libraries were made by quantitative 5'-RACE with molecular barcodes. Via MiXCR, TCRdb re-called the 5' RACE reads, giving one row per CDR3 protein. There are around 300,000 distinct CDR3 sequences in the sample; around 20% occur only once, and 3.5% lies in the top ten.

This sequence was found in a female donor with ankylosing spondylitis or in good health (not recorded which). The sample consisted of blood, either unsorted or a sorted T cell fraction (not recorded which). This rearrangement joins TRBV3-1 to TRBJ2-7; 7 bases match TRBD1. This chain's CDR3 is CASRPASGQNSYEQYF. In nucleotides, the CDR3 is TGTGCCAGCAGGCCGGCCTCGGGACAGAATTCCTACGAGCAGTACTTC.